This TCR beta chain comes out of a study of Graves' ophthalmopathy and Graves' hyperthyroidism. Germline V CDR1 and CDR2: MNHEY, SMNVEV (reference sequence). This CDR3 spans 14 amino acids. Trimming shortened V by 2 bases and J by 7 bases, and 14 bases separated the two germline ends. In this sample, this clonotype turned up many times. By definition, stable hyperthyroidism involved no ophthalmopathy within 18 months of follow-up. The authors diagnosed from clinical symptoms, serum thyroxine, TRAb, thyroid ultrasound and orbital computed tomography. PBMCs were isolated by Ficoll-Paque density gradient centrifugation, using around 10 ml of fresh peripheral blood as the starting material. Investigators amplified TCR beta CDR3 regions from RNA transcripts. Following a first-round RT-PCR that used HTBI primers, a second-round multiplex PCR was carried out. TCRdb re-called the multiplex PCR reads through MiXCR, storing one row per CDR3 protein. Seen here are about 380,000 distinct CDR3 sequences, just over 15% observed once, and the top ten hold 5.5% to 7%.

This receptor was taken from a woman younger than 30 with stable Graves' hyperthyroidism. This sequence joins TRBV27 and TRBJ2-5; the D gene is possibly TRBD2 (7 bases). The sample consisted of peripheral blood. The CDR3 nucleotides are TGTGCCAGCAGTTTAAACCGGGGGGCGGGGACCCAGTACTTC. Translation gives CASSLNRGAGTQYF.